Each of the 8 T cell receptor beta chains below was sequenced from the same sample in a study of patients and donors after allogeneic stem cell transplantation. TCRdb processed the RT-PCR reads anew with MiXCR; each CDR3 protein has one entry. The sample lists roughly 880,000 distinct CDR3 sequences; approximately 18% were seen once. Input material: blood, either unsorted or a sorted T cell fraction (not recorded which). All receptors derive from a human donor who was either an allogeneic HSCT recipient or a stem cell or donor lymphocyte infusion donor (not recorded which). It is not recorded whose cells these are; they may come from a transplant donor.

This clonotype was seen ten or more times. The rearrangement links TRBV12-3 or TRBV12-4 to TRBJ1-1, with 9 bases identical to TRBD1. The length of the CDR3 is 15 residues. The junction had 11 bases not matched to a gene; V was cut back by 5 bases and J by 7 bases. As DNA, the CDR3 is TGTGCCAGCAGTCCCCGAACATGGACAGGGGATGAAGCTTTCTTT. This codes for CASSPRTWTGDEAFF.

This chain uses TRBV20-1 with TRBJ1-5; D is undetermined. Trimming cost V 0 bases and J 0 bases, with 12 bases left between them. CDR1 is DFQATT and CDR2 is SNEGSKA in the germline V gene (reference sequence). The CDR3 totals 16 residues. In DNA, the CDR3 is TGCAGTGCTAGAGATCGGCAGCCCTATAGCAATCAGCCCCAGCATTTT. Translating gives CSARDRQPYSNQPQHF.

The rearrangement uses TRBV24-1 and TRBJ1-1; D remains ambiguous. This CDR3 has 11 residues. CDR1 and CDR2 (germline): KGHDR, SFDVKD. V shed 9 bases and J shed 7 bases, with 11 bases lying between them. The CDR3 protein is CATGNGHEAFF. In DNA, the CDR3 is TGTGCCACCGGGAACGGCCATGAAGCTTTCTTT.

This clonotype turned up a few times. V is TRBV20-1 and J is TRBJ1-6; possibly TRBD1 for D (5 bases). V dropped 6 bases and J dropped 8 bases, with 14 bases sitting between them. CDR3 size: 13 residues. Germline V CDR1 and CDR2: DFQATT, SNEGSKA (reference sequence). The CDR3: CSASRGTYSPLHF. The DNA for the CDR3 is TGCAGTGCCAGCCGGGGCACTTATTCACCCCTCCACTTT.

About this clonotype itself: At one boundary the junction diverges from the germline segment, which might be a read error. The genes are TRBV20-1 and TRBJ1-6; D perhaps matches TRBD1 (6 bases). The CDR3 has 12 residues. CDR1 DFQATT and CDR2 SNEGSKA come from the germline V gene (reference sequence). CDR3 sequence: CGAREGVSPLHF. The CDR3 DNA reads TGCGGTGCTAGAGAGGGGGTTTCACCCCTCCACTTT.

Only a few counts were recorded for this clonotype. The chain recombines TRBV20-1 with TRBJ1-5, with 9 bases aligning to TRBD1. The CDR3 is 20 residues long. The J segment lost 0 bases and the V segment lost 5 bases, leaving 20 bases of the junction unmatched. Germline-derived CDR1 and CDR2 are DFQATT and SNEGSKA (reference sequence). The chain's CDR3 is CSAYTGTGNRARYSNQPQHF. As DNA, the CDR3 is TGCAGTGCTTATACCGGGACAGGGAATCGCGCGCGATATAGCAATCAGCCCCAGCATTTT.

The rearrangement uses TRBV15 and TRBJ2-6; D unresolved. Trimming stripped 4 bases from V and 0 bases from J, with 7 bases between. CDR3 size: 15 residues. Germline loops: CDR1 LNHNV, CDR2 YYDKDF (reference sequence). The CDR3 region is CATSTPRSGANVLTF. As DNA, the CDR3 is TGTGCCACCAGCACCCCGCGCTCTGGGGCCAACGTCCTGACTTTC.

This clonotype was counted only a few times. The chain joins TRBV20-1 to TRBJ2-5; 8 bases match TRBD1. Germline V gives CDR1 DFQATT, CDR2 SNEGSKA (reference sequence). The CDR3 runs to 13 residues. V lost 2 bases, J lost 6 bases, and 5 bases stayed unmatched. This CDR3 is CSARPTGEKTQYF. Written as DNA, the CDR3 is TGCAGTGCTAGACCGACAGGGGAAAAGACCCAGTACTTC.